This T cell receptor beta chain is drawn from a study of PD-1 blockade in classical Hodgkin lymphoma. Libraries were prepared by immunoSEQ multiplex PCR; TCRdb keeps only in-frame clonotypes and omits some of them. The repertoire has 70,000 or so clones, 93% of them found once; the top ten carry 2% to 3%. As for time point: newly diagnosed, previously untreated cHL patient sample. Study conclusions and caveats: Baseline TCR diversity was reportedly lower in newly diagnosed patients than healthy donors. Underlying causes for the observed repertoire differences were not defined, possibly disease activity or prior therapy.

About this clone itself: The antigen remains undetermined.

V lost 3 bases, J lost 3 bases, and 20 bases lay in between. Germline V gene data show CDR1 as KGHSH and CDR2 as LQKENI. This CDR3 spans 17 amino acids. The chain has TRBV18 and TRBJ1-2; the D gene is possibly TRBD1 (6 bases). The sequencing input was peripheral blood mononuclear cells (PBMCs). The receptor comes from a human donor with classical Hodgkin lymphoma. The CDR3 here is CASSPSGTLSRDYGYTF. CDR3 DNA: TGTGCCAGCTCACCGAGCGGGACATTAAGCAGGGACTATGGCTACACCTTC.